The 3 T cell receptor beta chains presented below share a single source sample, sequenced in a study of cytomegalovirus exposure and HLA in healthy donors. The PCR ran on 60 Vbeta and 13 Jbeta primers. The repertoire was sequenced with immunoSEQ multiplex PCR; TCRdb's copy has only in-frame clones and lacks some. This table holds some 180,000 clones, about 79% found once. Sequenced input: PBMCs. The source of these receptors is a girl aged 2-9 years in good health and CMV-seropositive.

The J gene is TRBJ1-1, the V gene TRBV6-6, with 8 bases matching TRBD1. The CDR3 length is 15 residues. Germline lookup yields CDR1 MNHNY and CDR2 SVGAGI (reference sequence). Losses at the gene ends were 8 bases for V and 4 bases for J; bases not matched to a gene: 12. In DNA form, the CDR3 reads TGTGCCAGCGGAAAGGACAGGGTGGGATTCACTGAAGCTTTCTTT. Protein product: CASGKDRVGFTEAFF.

The rearrangement links TRBV5-1 to TRBJ1-1, with 9 bases matching TRBD1. CDR1 is SGHRS and CDR2 is YFSETQ in the germline V gene. The CDR3 totals 19 residues. The J segment lost 1 base and the V segment lost 1 base, leaving 14 bases of the junction unmatched. The CDR3 protein is CASSLRGNRGPGGNTEAFF. The CDR3 DNA sequence: TGCGCCAGCAGCTTGCGGGGAAACAGGGGGCCGGGGGGGAACACTGAAGCTTTCTTT. The entire variable domain, with the rest obtained from reference TRBV5-1 and TRBJ1-1, is as follows: KAGVTQTPRYLIKTRGQQVTLSCSPISGHRSVSWYQQTPGQGLQFLFEYFSETQRNKGNFPGRFSGRQFSNSRSEMNVSTLELGDSALYLCASSLRGNRGPGGNTEAFFGQGTRLTVV.

This chain uses TRBV30 with TRBJ1-4, with D possibly being TRBD1 (5 bases). Trimming took 5 bases from V and 6 from J, leaving 16 bases between them. CDR1 is GTSNPN, CDR2 SVGIG, per germline (reference sequence). The CDR3 runs to 14 residues. CDR3 DNA sequence: TGTGCCTGGGGCTCGGGACTCCCAGATGAAAAACTGTTTTTT. Encoded protein: CAWGSGLPDEKLFF.